This TCR beta chain stems from a study of cytomegalovirus exposure and HLA in healthy donors. Study as a whole: Earlier results showed approximately 110 million unique TCR beta sequences derived from approximately 180 million T cells.

On this clone: Its target is not known. One junction end does not reproduce the germline sequence, and a read error may be involved. The same CDR3 can be traced to other DNA sequences in this sample.

With 60 Vbeta and 13 Jbeta primers, the PCR was carried out. Profiling relied on immunoSEQ multiplex PCR, and the TCRdb table lists in-frame clones only, not all of them. The table shows roughly 160,000 clones, with around 69% occurring only once. Overall study results and limits: Presence/absence analyses supposed approximately even sequencing depth among donors. Serostatus for CMV was the only available immune exposure information. A prior analysis recorded that most TCR beta V segments were productive about 90% or about 30% of the time.

Germline V CDR1 and CDR2: LNHDA, SQIVND (reference sequence). The CDR3 runs to 11 residues. The V call is TRBV19, the J call TRBJ1-1; D ambiguous. Source material: PBMCs. This TCR was sampled from a woman aged 25-40 years in good health and CMV-seronegative. CDR3 sequence: CASSIEGVKLF. The CDR3 bases are TGTGCCAGTAGTATAGAAGGAGTGAAACTCTTT.